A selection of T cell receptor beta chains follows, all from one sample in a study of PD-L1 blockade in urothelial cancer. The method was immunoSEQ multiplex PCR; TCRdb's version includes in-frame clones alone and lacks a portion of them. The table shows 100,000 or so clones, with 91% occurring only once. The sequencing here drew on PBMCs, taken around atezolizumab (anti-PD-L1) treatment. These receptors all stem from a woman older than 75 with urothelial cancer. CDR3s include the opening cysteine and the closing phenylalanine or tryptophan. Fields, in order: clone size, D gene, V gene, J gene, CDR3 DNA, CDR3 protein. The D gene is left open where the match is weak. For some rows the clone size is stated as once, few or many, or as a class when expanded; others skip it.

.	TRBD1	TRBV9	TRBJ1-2	TGTGCCAGCAGTACCACGGGACAGGGGAACTATGGCTACACCTTC	CASSTTGQGNYGYTF
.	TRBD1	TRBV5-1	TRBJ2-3	TGCGCCAGCAGCTTGGATGCGGGACAGGAGCAGTATTTT	CASSLDAGQEQYF
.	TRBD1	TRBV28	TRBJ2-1	TGTGCCAGCAGCAACAGGGGCTATTACAATGAGCAGTTCTTC	CASSNRGYYNEQFF
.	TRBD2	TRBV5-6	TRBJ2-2	TGTGCCAGCAGGACGGGACTAGCGGGCAACACCGGGGAGCTGTTTTTT	CASRTGLAGNTGELFF
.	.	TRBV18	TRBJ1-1	TGTGCCAGCTCAACCGGGGAGTCAGCTTTCTTT	CASSTGESAFF
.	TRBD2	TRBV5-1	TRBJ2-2	TGCGCCAGCAGCTCGACTAGCGTGAACACCGGGGAGCTGTTTTTT	CASSSTSVNTGELFF
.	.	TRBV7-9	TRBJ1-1	TGTGCCAGCAGCCACGACACCTTGAACACTGAAGCTTTCTTT	CASSHDTLNTEAFF
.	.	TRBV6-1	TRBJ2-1	TGTGCCAGCAGTGAATGGAGCTCCTACAATGAGCAGTTCTTC	CASSEWSSYNEQFF
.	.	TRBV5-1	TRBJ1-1	TGCGCCAGCAGCTTGGTGGGAGGCGGTAACACTGAAGCTTTCTTT	CASSLVGGGNTEAFF
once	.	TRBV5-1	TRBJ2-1	TGCGCCAGCCGAGGACAGAGAATCACCTACAATGAGCAGTTCTTC	CASRGQRITYNEQFF
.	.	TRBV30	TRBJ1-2	TGTGCCTGGATGGGAGAGATAAACTATGGCTACACCTTC	CAWMGEINYGYTF
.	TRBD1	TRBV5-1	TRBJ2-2	TGCGCCAGCAGCTTGGCAGGACAGGCCGGGGAGCTGTTTTTT	CASSLAGQAGELFF
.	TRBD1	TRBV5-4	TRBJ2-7	TGTGCCAGCAGCGCGGCCGGGACAGCACCCGCCGAGCAGTACTTC	CASSAAGTAPAEQYF
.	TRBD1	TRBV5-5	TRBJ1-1	TGTGCCAGCAGCTGGGAGGGACAGGTGAACACTGAAGCTTTCTTT	CASSWEGQVNTEAFF
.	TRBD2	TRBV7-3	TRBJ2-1	TGTGCCAGCAGCTTTAGCGGGAGTTACAATGAGCAGTTCTTC	CASSFSGSYNEQFF
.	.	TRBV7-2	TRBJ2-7	TGTGCCAGCAGCTTAGGTACAGGGTGGGGCGAGCAGTACTTC	CASSLGTGWGEQYF
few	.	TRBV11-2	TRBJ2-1	TGTGCCAGCAGCTCTCTCCCCAATGAGCAGTTCTTC	CASSSLPNEQFF
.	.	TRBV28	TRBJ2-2	TGTGCCAGCAGTTTGAGTGAGCGGGCCAACACCGGGGAGCTGTTTTTT	CASSLSERANTGELFF
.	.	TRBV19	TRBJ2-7	TGTGCCCACCACCTGGGGGCACGCTACGAGCAGTACTTC	CAHHLGARYEQYF
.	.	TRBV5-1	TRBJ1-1	TGCGCCAGCAGCTATGGGGGACTCAGGGCTGAAGCTTTCTTT	CASSYGGLRAEAFF
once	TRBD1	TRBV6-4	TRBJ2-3	TGTGCCAGCAGTGACAGGGGGCGAGATACGCAGTATTTT	CASSDRGRDTQYF
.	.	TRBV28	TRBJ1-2	TGTGCCAGCAGTTTCGCTCTGTTGCGGGGGGCGGGAACTGGCTACACCTTC	CASSFALLRGAGTGYTF
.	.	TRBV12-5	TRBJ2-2	TGTGCTAGTAGGCTAGCCGCGAACACCGGGGAGCTGTTTTTT	CASRLAANTGELFF
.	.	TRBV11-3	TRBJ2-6	TGTGCCAGCAGCTTATCATCAGGGGCTGGGGCCAACGTCCTGACTTTC	CASSLSSGAGANVLTF
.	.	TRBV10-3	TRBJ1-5	TGTGCCATCAGTGAACGGGGAAATAGCAATCAGCCCCAGCATTTT	CAISERGNSNQPQHF
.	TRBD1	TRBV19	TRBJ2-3	TGTGCCAGTAGTAAACTAACAGGGGGCGCAGCAGATACGCAGTATTTT	CASSKLTGGAADTQYF
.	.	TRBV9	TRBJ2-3	TGTGCCAGCAGCGGGGGGGAACGTCTCACAGATACGCAGTATTTT	CASSGGERLTDTQYF
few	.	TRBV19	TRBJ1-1	TGTGCCAGTGCGGGGGGGGGAATGAACACTGAAGCTTTCTTT	CASAGGGMNTEAFF
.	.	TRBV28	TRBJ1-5	TGTGCCAGCAGAGTTGAGAATCAGCCCCAGCATTTT	CASRVENQPQHF
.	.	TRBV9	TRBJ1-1	TGTGCCAGCACGCGCGGGGGAGGGAAGAACACTGAAGCTTTCTTT	CASTRGGGKNTEAFF
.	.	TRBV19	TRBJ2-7	TGTGCCAGTAGTACCATTCCGGGACTCCGTGACTACGAGCAGTACTTC	CASSTIPGLRDYEQYF
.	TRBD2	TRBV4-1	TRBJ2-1	TGCGCCAGCAGCCAAGAGGTAGCGGGAGGAGCCTACAATGAGCAGTTCTTC	CASSQEVAGGAYNEQFF
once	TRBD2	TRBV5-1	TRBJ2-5	TGCGCCAGCAGCTCGGATAGCGGGAGGGAAGAGACCCAGTACTTC	CASSSDSGREETQYF